This T cell receptor (beta chain) was recorded in a study of beta chain features in type 1 diabetes. Sequencing targeted expressed TCRB transcripts, as all isolated RNA had been reverse transcribed. Here immunoSEQ multiplex PCR was the method, and the copy in TCRdb shows in-frame clones only, minus some. Of roughly 260,000 clones in the sample, approximately 11% are singletons; the top ten hold about 0.018%. For this clone: Its antigen is unidentified.

There are 15 residues in the CDR3. Germline V gene sequence: CDR1 SGHAT, CDR2 FQNNGV. The junction had 10 bases not matched to a gene; V was cut back by 5 bases and J by 10 bases. Notes on the study in general: Shorter TCRB CDR3s, moderately but significantly so, were found in Type 1 diabetes patients in all four CD4+ subsets.

V is TRBV11-2 and J is TRBJ2-1; 11 bases align to TRBD2. The sample was naive CD4+ T cells from blood. The receptor was isolated from a man under 40 with type 1 diabetes. CDR3 region: CASSTHASGGFEQFF. CDR3 DNA sequence: TGTGCCAGCAGCACCCATGCTAGCGGGGGGTTCGAGCAGTTCTTC.